The 27 T cell receptor beta chains presented below share a single source sample, sequenced in a study of molecular identifiers for immune sequencing clone quantification. MiXCR, run by TCRdb on the PCR reads, gives a single entry per CDR3 protein. The data show around 65,000 distinct CDR3 sequences, with roughly 20% seen just once and approximately 1.5% held by the top ten. Sample: naive CD8+ T cells from blood, with Jurkat cell RNA spiked in. Stated subset: FACS-sorted CD8+CD4-CCR7+CD45RA+ naive T cells. The source is a human donor in good health. Some libraries in this study had Jurkat cell RNA spiked in.

This clonotype was counted ten times or more. This chain connects TRBV21-1 to TRBJ2-5; the table's D call TRBD1 went unverified against the DNA. TRBV21-1 is reported as a pseudogene. The CDR3 contains 18 residues. This chain's CDR3 is CASSKKGLRDRGQETQYF. As DNA, the CDR3 is TGTGCCAGCAGCAAAAAGGGCCTCCGGGACAGGGGGCAAGAGACCCAGTACTTC.

CDR3 DNA sequence: TGTGCCAGCAGCCAGACGCCAAATGAAAAACTGTTTTTT. This translates into CASSQTPNEKLFF. The rearrangement joins TRBV7-9 to TRBJ1-4; D gene unclear. V was pared by 5 bases and J by 5 bases, with 9 bases between. The CDR3 runs to 13 residues. Germline lookup yields CDR1 SEHNR and CDR2 FQNEAQ (reference sequence).

This clonotype showed up many times. This chain connects TRBV7-6 to TRBJ2-1; no reliable D call. The CDR3 is 15 amino acids. In germline, CDR1 is SGHVS, CDR2 FNYEAQ. V lost 1 base and J lost 7, with 14 bases in between. CDR3 loop: CASSLGFVAGNEQFF. CDR3 DNA sequence: TGTGCCAGCAGCTTAGGGTTTGTTGCTGGGAATGAGCAGTTCTTC.

With respect to this clonotype: A much more abundant neighbour one base away suggests this may be a read error. The chain recombines TRBV4-3 with TRBJ2-2, with 8 bases that match TRBD2. The trim removed 0 bases at V and 4 bases at J, leaving 7 bases unmatched. The CDR3 runs 17 residues. CDR1 and CDR2 from the germline V gene are LGHNA and YSLEER. The CDR3 region has the DNA TGCGCCAGCAGCCAAGACCCACCGGGAGGGAGCACCGGGGAGCTGTTTTTT. Protein: CASSQDPPGGSTGELFF.

This clonotype was recorded many times. CDR3 nucleotides: TGTGCCATCAGTGGAGGGGGGACAGTCCCGAACACCGGGGAGCTGTTTTTT. This sequence encodes CAISGGGTVPNTGELFF. The chain employs TRBV10-3 and TRBJ2-2, with D perhaps matching TRBD1 (7 bases). The CDR3 has 17 amino acids. From germline, CDR1 is ENHRY and CDR2 SYGVKD. V lost 4 bases and J 0 bases, leaving 15 bases between the germline ends.

This clonotype was counted many times. V and J are TRBV7-6 and TRBJ2-2; a weak D match, TRBD2 (6 bases). Trimming stripped 1 base from V and 4 bases from J, with 16 bases between. Germline V lookup: CDR1 SGHVS, CDR2 FNYEAQ. This CDR3 spans 17 amino acids. CDR3 region: CASSLGSGGIVTGELFF. For the CDR3, the DNA is TGTGCCAGCAGCTTAGGATCTGGCGGGATTGTCACCGGGGAGCTGTTTTTT.

The chain uses TRBV20-1 and TRBJ2-1; D perhaps matches TRBD2 (6 bases). Trimming shortened V by 0 bases and J by 9 bases, and 18 bases separated the two germline ends. Germline V gene lookup returns CDR1 DFQATT and CDR2 SNEGSKA (reference sequence). The CDR3 contains 15 residues. CDR3 sequence reads: CSARDRASARGEQFF. In DNA, the CDR3 is TGCAGTGCTAGAGATCGGGCTAGCGCTCGCGGTGAGCAGTTCTTC.

This clonotype was detected ten times or more. V gene TRBV7-9 combines with J gene TRBJ2-2, with D maybe TRBD2 (6 bases). The CDR3 contains 15 residues. Looked up from germline, CDR1 is SEHNR and CDR2 is FQNEAQ (reference sequence). Deletions cut 4 bases from V and 4 bases from J, with 13 bases between. The CDR3 is CASSSRPGSTGELFF. The CDR3 DNA follows: TGTGCCAGCAGCTCCCGTCCCGGGAGCACCGGGGAGCTGTTTTTT. The full variable domain, rest sourced from reference TRBV7-9 and TRBJ2-2, is DTGVSQNPRHKITKRGQNVTFRCDPISEHNRLYWYRQTLGQGPEFLTYFQNEAQLEKSRLLSDRFSAERPKGSFSTLEIQRTEQGDSAMYLCASSSRPGSTGELFFGEGSRLTVL.

Regarding this clonotype: It may be a read error: a sequence one base away is much more abundant. The chain employs TRBV27 and TRBJ2-3, with TRBD2 matching 8 bases. The CDR3 spans 14 residues. Per the germline V gene, CDR1 is MNHEY and CDR2 is SMNVEV (reference sequence). CDR3 coding DNA: TGTGCCTGCAGTACTAGCGGATTCACAGATACGCAGTATTTT. Translating gives CACSTSGFTDTQYF.

A note on this clonotype: Its ends do not fully match the called genes, so a read error is possible. V is TRBV9 and J is TRBJ1-1; D remains unclear. Germline loops: CDR1 SGDLS, CDR2 YYNGEE. The length of the CDR3 is 14 residues. The CDR3 protein is CASSVGEKLTEAFF. DNA of the CDR3: TGCGCCAGCAGCGTAGGTGAAAAGCTCACTGAAGCTTTCTTT.

Remarks on this clonotype: This may arise from a read error, as a much more abundant clone is one base away. CDR3 sequence: CASSFSTSYNEQSF. CDR3 in DNA: TGTGCCAGCAGTTTTTCCACCTCCTACAATGAGCAGTCCTTC. This chain links TRBV12-3 or TRBV12-4 with TRBJ2-1; D unresolved. The CDR3 totals 14 residues.

This clonotype was detected ten times or more. This rearrangement joins TRBV6-2 or TRBV6-3 to TRBJ2-1, with no clear D. Trimming took 7 bases from V and 3 from J, leaving 13 bases between them. Germline V gene data show CDR1 as MNHEY and CDR2 as SVGEGT. The CDR3 covers 14 residues. CDR3 protein: CASTITGYYNEQFF. In nucleotides, the CDR3 is TGTGCCAGCACGATAACGGGCTACTACAATGAGCAGTTCTTC.

This clonotype was counted many times. The chain is built from TRBV2 and TRBJ1-1; D remains ambiguous. Germline CDR1 is SNHLY and CDR2 is FYNNEI. Deletions cut 6 bases from V and 2 bases from J, with 16 bases between. The CDR3 has 15 amino acids. The CDR3 DNA is TGTGCCAGCAGGGGCGGTATTCAATCTAACACTGAAGCTTTCTTT. It codes for CASRGGIQSNTEAFF.

In this sample, this clonotype turned up many times. The V gene is TRBV28, the J gene TRBJ2-1; D remains unclear. The V end lost 5 bases, the J end lost 9 bases, and 8 bases lay between the germline ends. Germline V lookup: CDR1 MDHEN, CDR2 SYDVKM. This CDR3 contains 11 residues. CDR3 nucleotides: TGTGCCAGCAGTCTGGTAACTGAGCAGTTCTTC. Translation gives CASSLVTEQFF.

As concerns this clonotype: Germline and junction disagree at one end, which may indicate a read error. The chain has TRBV5-3 and TRBJ2-7; D is possibly TRBD2 (7 bases). TRBV5-3 is an ORF; its function is uncertain. This CDR3 has 14 amino acids. CDR3 DNA: TGTGCCAGCCGCGTTACAGGGAGGGACTACGAACAGTACTTC. This sequence encodes CASRVTGRDYEQYF.

Turning to this clonotype: A single base separates this from a much larger clone, so it may be a read error. The chain uses TRBV6-1 and TRBJ2-3; TRBD2 aligns across 9 bases. The CDR3 runs 20 residues. Germline values: CDR1 MNHNS, CDR2 SASEGT. CDR3 DNA: TGTGCCAGCGGTGATTCGACTTCTGCGCGGGAGGGCCTGGGCACAGATACGCAGTATTTT. The encoded protein is CASGDSTSAREGLGTDTQYF.

A few counts support this clonotype. V usage is TRBV7-2 and J usage is TRBJ2-7, with 8 bases matching TRBD2. V lost 5 bases, J lost 4 bases, and 13 bases stayed unmatched. Germline V gene lookup returns CDR1 SGHTA and CDR2 FQGNSA. There are 16 residues in the CDR3. CDR3 protein: CASSAPGTSKSYEQYF. CDR3 DNA: TGTGCCAGCAGCGCCCCCGGGACTAGTAAGAGTTACGAGCAGTACTTC.

This clonotype was seen many times. This chain joins TRBV11-2 and TRBJ2-7; 16 nucleotides match TRBD2. CDR1 is SGHAT, CDR2 FQNNGV, per germline. Unmatched junction bases numbered 13, after V lost 5 bases and J lost 6 bases. The CDR3 consists of 18 residues. CDR3 region: CASSPTLGLAGGATEQYF. DNA for the CDR3: TGTGCCAGCAGCCCAACCTTGGGACTAGCGGGAGGGGCTACCGAGCAGTACTTC.

This clonotype is termed medium-sized (0.01 to 0.1%). The chain carries TRBV20-1 and TRBJ2-7, with 7 positions matching TRBD2. V lost 6 bases and J lost 4; bases outside the gene matches: 15. CDR3 length: 15 amino acids. The germline V gene encodes CDR1 DFQATT and CDR2 SNEGSKA (reference sequence). The CDR3 region has the DNA TGCAGTGCCTCAAACTGGCGGGAGAGGGTTTACGAGCAGTACTTC. This encodes CSASNWRERVYEQYF.

The chain employs TRBV7-3 and TRBJ2-3, with a possible D match to TRBD2 (5 bases). The CDR3 is made up of 16 amino acids. Looked up from germline, CDR1 is SGHTA and CDR2 is FQGTGA. Trimming cost V 8 bases and J 0 bases, with 18 bases left between them. CDR3 loop: CASCPEGPISTDTQYF. Written as DNA, the CDR3 is TGTGCCAGCTGCCCAGAGGGTCCTATCAGCACAGATACGCAGTATTTT.

This clonotype was detected ten times or more. The chain links TRBV7-2 to TRBJ1-1; D not certain. The V gene's germline CDR1 is SGHTA and CDR2 FQGNSA. The CDR3 length is 14 residues. Trimming left V 1 base short and J 3 bases short, with 9 bases between. The CDR3 loop reads CASSLGRSDTEAFF. CDR3 bases: TGTGCCAGCAGCTTAGGTCGGTCCGACACTGAAGCTTTCTTT.

Many counts were recorded for this clonotype. V gene TRBV12-3 or TRBV12-4 combines with J gene TRBJ2-7; 11 bases line up with TRBD1. This CDR3 has 15 amino acids. The V segment lost 3 bases and the J segment 2 bases; nucleotides outside the gene matches: 3. CDR3 in DNA: TGTGCCAGCAGTTTCGGGACAGGGGGGACCTACGAGCAGTACTTC. Translating it yields CASSFGTGGTYEQYF.

At least ten counts were recorded for this clonotype. The chain combines TRBV7-2 with TRBJ2-1; 11 bases line up with TRBD2. Germline V gene data show CDR1 as SGHTA and CDR2 as FQGNSA. The CDR3 length is 15 residues. Germline trimming cut 4 bases from V and 4 bases from J; bases unmatched to any gene: 3. CDR3 sequence: CASSSLAGGYNEQFF. CDR3 coding DNA: TGTGCCAGCAGCTCGCTAGCGGGAGGATACAATGAGCAGTTCTTC.

This clonotype was detected many times. The chain joins TRBV5-5 to TRBJ2-5, with D possibly TRBD1 on 7 matching bases. CDR1 is SGHKS and CDR2 is YYEKEE in the germline V gene (reference sequence). The V gene lost 0 bases and the J gene lost 4 bases, with 19 bases spanning the gap. The CDR3 covers 17 residues. The chain's CDR3 is CASSLAYVRGVAETQYF. In DNA form, the CDR3 reads TGTGCCAGCAGCTTGGCCTACGTCAGGGGGGTTGCAGAGACCCAGTACTTC. The full variable domain, in which reference TRBV5-5 and TRBJ2-5 provide the parts outside the CDR3, is DAGVTQSPTHLIKTRGQQVTLRCSPISGHKSVSWYQQVLGQGPQFIFQYYEKEERGRGNFPDRFSARQFPNYSSELNVNALLLGDSALYLCASSLAYVRGVAETQYFGPGTRLLVL.

This chain connects TRBV3-1 to TRBJ2-2, with 9 positions matching TRBD2. The CDR3 contains 17 residues. Germline V gene lookup returns CDR1 LGHDT and CDR2 YNNKEL (reference sequence). The J segment lost 4 bases and the V segment lost 11 bases, leaving 17 bases of the junction unmatched. The CDR3 loop reads CARTAPRSGSRTGELFF. DNA for the CDR3: TGTGCCCGCACCGCCCCACGTAGCGGGAGTCGCACCGGGGAGCTGTTTTTT.

Concerning this clonotype itself: A much bigger clone sits one base away, suggesting this may be a read error. J is TRBJ2-7 and V is TRBV19, with D tentatively TRBD1 (7 bases). Germline CDR1 reads LNHDA; CDR2 reads SQIVND (reference sequence). The CDR3 has 13 residues. The CDR3 DNA sequence: TGTGCCAGTAGTGCCTCAGGGGGGTACGAGCAGTGCTTC. It yields the protein CASSASGGYEQCF.

There are many counts of this clonotype. This chain links TRBV9 with TRBJ2-7; maybe TRBD1 (6 bases). Trimming took 2 bases from V and 3 from J, leaving 15 bases between them. CDR3 length equals 15 residues. The V gene's germline CDR1 is SGDLS and CDR2 YYNGEE. CDR3 DNA: TGTGCCAGCAGCGTCGAGGGGACACAACACTACGAGCAGTACTTC. Translation: CASSVEGTQHYEQYF.